This T cell receptor beta chain emerged from a study of cytomegalovirus exposure and HLA in healthy donors (dated by TCRdb to the late 2010s). Concerning the study at large: An earlier analysis of roughly 500 of the donors reported 250 to 350 Gb of sequence data and around 110 million unique TCR beta sequences from about 179 million T cells. On average, roughly 240,000 unique TCR beta nucleotide sequences were sequenced per donor among 398 genotyped donors of the cohort, with approximately 18% of those sequences being non-productive. In a later analysis, previously published TCR beta repertoires from fewer than 750 donors were re-analyzed and high-resolution HLA genotyping was added so that TCR occurrence patterns could be studied. The study was designed to test whether signatures of past pathogen exposure could be identified by cataloging public T cell receptors. The study combined high-throughput TCR immunosequencing, statistical association of individual TCRs with disease status, and machine learning to predict cytomegalovirus infection status. Typing coverage differed by locus: A, B, C, DRB1 and DQB1 were typed in roughly 620-630 donors, DQA1 in about 560, DPA1 in approximately 610, and DPB1 in approximately 450. Donor age, sex, ethnicity and CMV serostatus were compiled together with the repertoire data. The study used immunosequencing to profile the T cell repertoires of several hundred subjects and linked those repertoires to cytomegalovirus serostatus. In an earlier analysis of 500 to 650 of the donors, high-throughput TCR beta sequencing was used to judge whether each TCR beta V gene segment behaved as functional or pseudogenic. The later analysis used no new phenotypic data to find candidate immune exposures, relying instead on TCR beta sequences and their occurrence across donors. Because of strong linkage in the cohort, roughly five DR-DQ haplotypes were treated as single units for association and clustering. Of the 300 to 500 genotyped donors, approximately 81% were placed in the genetic ancestry cluster associated with self-reported Caucasian donors. HLA typing covered class I and class II loci at four-digit resolution. A separate validation cohort of more than 100 different subjects was used in addition to the roughly 700-subject first cohort. A later genetic analysis used genome-wide SNP genotypes for about 65% of the roughly 700 donors, treating that subset as a discovery cohort. All discovery cohort repertoires had been generated using a single sequencing platform. Approximately 300 gigabases of sequencing data and 91 million or so unique TCR sequences made up an early release that covered approximately 620 HLA-typed donors. What the work shows at the level of the full study, not this receptor alone: The only immune exposure information available for the cohort was CMV serostatus. The classifier was reported to diagnose cytomegalovirus status with high specificity and sensitivity in both the original cohort and the validation cohort. In a later analysis, the rate of TCR association differed among HLA loci, with DRB1 alleles having the most associated TCRs and HLA-C alleles having the fewest. A further reported finding was that TCR beta sequences accurately predicted the HLA-A and HLA-B alleles for most subjects in the first cohort. Across donors, most TCR sequences were observed very rarely, whereas some public TCRs were present in many individuals. At a false discovery rate of 0.05, a later analysis linked roughly 17,000 TCR beta sequences to specific HLA alleles. Linkage disequilibrium might explain the correlated functional status among segregating V segments, but an unknown experimental factor could not be excluded. Most CMV-associated TCR beta chains appeared to be HLA-restricted in a later analysis, and the HLA associations seemed to be driven largely by CMV exposure. According to the authors, the approach could potentially be generalized to other disease states and immunological phenotypes. The sequencing pipeline was judged likely to have produced a cluster of highly shared sequence variants as a technical artifact. The study gave a list of around 170 TCR beta chains associated with cytomegalovirus. According to a later genetic analysis, donors in an Asian-associated ancestry cluster had fewer N-insertions in productive TCRs than the approximately 630-donor mean. Presence/absence analyses assumed roughly uniform sequencing depth across donors, an assumption that may not hold. This cohort had only TCR beta chains sequenced, and the lack of alpha or paired-chain data limited which features could be detected. A later genetic analysis associated a missense DCLRE1C variant with V-gene and J-gene trimming of TCR beta chains, and an independent cohort replicated the association. In an earlier analysis of more than 500 of the donors, most TCR beta V segments appeared in productive rearrangements about 87% or about 30% of the time, broadly matching IMGT annotations. Some IMGT-functional V segments, including TRBV6-2 and TRBV6-3, could not be told apart with the 87-base-pair reads, so those segments were excluded. Assigning TCR associations to individual alleles was difficult when HLA alleles, especially DR and DQ, strongly co-occurred. Because HLA typing was unavailable for some donors at each locus, only the typed subset was used in association tests. Because counts were too low, seventeen rarely observed V segments, including chromosome 9 orphons, were excluded from the earlier analysis of 587 of the donors. In vitro tests confirmed that three of the cytomegalovirus-associated TCR beta chains recognize cytomegalovirus antigens. A later analysis reported that several top co-occurrence clusters appeared linked to parvovirus B19, influenza, CMV and Epstein-Barr virus. In a later analysis, HLA-associated TCR beta chains were found to be more clonally expanded and to have lower generation probabilities than equally common non-associated chains.

Preparation of the library involved the immunoSEQ multiplex PCR assay. For the multiplex PCR, a mixture combining 60 forward primers for TCR Vbeta segments and 13 reverse primers for TCR Jbeta segments was used. The CDR3 region of rearranged TCR beta genes was amplified from genomic DNA with a multiplex PCR assay. The Illumina HiSeq System was used to sequence the amplified TCR beta libraries as 87-base-pair reads. The study's own analysis went as follows. Across the roughly 640 repertoires, a later analysis counted roughly 77 million unique TCR beta chains, 9 million to 14 million of which were shared by at least two donors. A nearest-neighbor algorithm error-corrected the raw reads and collapsed the reads into unique sequences, merging closely related sequences to remove PCR and sequencing errors. CDR3 sequences were aligned to IMGT reference sequences to assign V, D and J gene segments. For a sequence to be retained, a match of at least six nucleotides was required to both a V gene segment and a J gene segment. Rearrangements were called productive when the CDR3 lacked stop codons and stayed in frame with V and J; all others were non-productive. CDR3 was defined by IMGT convention, running from the second conserved V-encoded cysteine to the conserved J-encoded phenylalanine. The earlier analysis of about 590 of the donors excluded sequences that lacked an unambiguous match to a single V gene segment. An earlier analysis of several hundred of the donors called V segments functional above 56.7% productive rearrangements and segregating when the between-donor standard deviation exceeded 5%. A statistical classification framework was developed to diagnose cytomegalovirus status using the catalog of TCR beta chain sequences. V and J gene assignment, in a later analysis, came from comparing TCR nucleotide sequences with IMGT/GENE-DB human TR gene sequences. In a later analysis, CDR3 sequences and most-parsimonious VDJ recombination scenarios were assigned using the TCRdist pipeline. A later analysis defined each TCR beta chain by its CDR3 amino acid sequence plus V-gene family, and excluded reads lacking a unique V-gene family. As a way to deal with suspected cross-contamination and a sequencing artifact, a later analysis dropped over 550 nucleotide sequences that were highly shared and had low generation probability. A later analysis calculated a clonal expansion index for each public chain from normalized within-repertoire ranks of inferred template counts. A later analysis computed generation probabilities with a VDJ recombination model fitted to out-of-frame rearrangements, and checked the results against IGoR. In a later analysis, TCR-TCR, TCR-HLA and TCR-CMV co-occurrence was scored with hypergeometric tests, and a repertoire-size bias correction was applied to TCR pairs. To estimate false discovery rates, a later analysis permuted the HLA or CMV assignments 20 times. In a later analysis, co-occurring TCRs were grouped with DBSCAN, and TCRdist sequence similarity was added when clustering was performed within HLA-allele-positive subsets. Repertoires with fewer than 30,000 or more than 120,000 public chains, plus five repertoires with anomalous nucleotide sharing, were excluded from co-occurrence clustering. Entries here come from immuneACCESS through TCRdb and include only in-frame sequences with V and J called. Some clones fail to appear in such tables; in the studies checked, an unresolved V gene covers under half of the shortfall, and the cause of the remainder is unknown. V, J and clone size derive from that table, while D and trimming were established from the DNA sequence. Recorded for this sample are 160,000 or so clones; approximately 80% of them occurred a single time. Roughly 5% of the sample goes to the ten largest clones.

With regard to this clone: Its cognate antigen has yet to be identified. Base qualities are not at hand, and no much larger clone is one base apart.

Unmatched junction bases come to 3, with V trimmed by 7 bases and J by 5 bases. The CDR3 contains 14 residues, cysteine and phenylalanine counted. Kept here is only the CDR3 DNA, which spans 42 bases and is read in frame from base 1. CDR1 and CDR2 (SEHNR, FQNEAQ) derive from the germline V gene (reference sequence). In total, 630 or so healthy bone marrow donors made up the cohort. At the time of sampling, every cohort member was nominally healthy, though immune exposures that went unrecorded were likely present. The donor tested CMV seropositive and was one of the 289 seropositive cohort members. A peripheral blood sample was collected from each donor, and TCR beta sequencing was performed on peripheral blood mononuclear cells. The Qiagen DNeasy Blood Extraction Kit was used to extract genomic DNA from the blood cell samples.

Sequenced sample: PBMCs. The chain is made from TRBV7-9 and TRBJ1-6; 9 central bases correspond to TRBD1. This sequence originates from a woman aged 18-29 years in good health and CMV-seropositive. The CDR3 here reads CASNRGPNNSPLHF. The nucleotide sequence is given as TGTGCCAGCAACAGGGGGCCGAATAATTCACCCCTCCACTTT.